This T cell receptor (beta chain) was identified during a study of shared clonotypes between healthy human individuals. TCRdb's copy holds only in-frame clones and misses some; the assay was immunoSEQ multiplex PCR. The sample includes fewer than 550,000 clones, nearly 80% of them seen just once. This CDR3 is 19 amino acids long. CDR1 and CDR2 from the germline V gene are ENHRY and SYGVKD. The J segment lost 12 bases and the V segment lost 8 bases, leaving 22 bases of the junction unmatched. The TCR sequence derives from a woman aged 40 to 50 in good health. Some clones in this sample may be carry-over from other donors' samples. J is TRBJ2-1 and V is TRBV10-3, with TRBD2 matching 16 bases. Input material: PBMCs. This CDR3 reads CAIAKFTLGTSGRAGGQFF. For the CDR3, the DNA is TGTGCCATCGCCAAATTCACCCTCGGGACTAGCGGGAGGGCCGGGGGGCAGTTCTTC.